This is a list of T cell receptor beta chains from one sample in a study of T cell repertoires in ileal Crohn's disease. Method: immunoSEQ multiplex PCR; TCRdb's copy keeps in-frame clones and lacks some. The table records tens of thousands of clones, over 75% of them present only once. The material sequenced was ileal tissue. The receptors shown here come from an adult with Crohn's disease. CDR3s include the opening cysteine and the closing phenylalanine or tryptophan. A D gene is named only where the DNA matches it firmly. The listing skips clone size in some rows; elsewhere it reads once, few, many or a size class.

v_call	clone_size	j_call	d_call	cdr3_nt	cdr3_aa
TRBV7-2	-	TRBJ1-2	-	TGTGCCAGCAGCCGCCGGCGAGGGAACGCTGATGGCTACACCTTC	CASSRRRGNADGYTF
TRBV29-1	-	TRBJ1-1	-	TGCAGCGCTGGGCGGGGGGGTAACACTGAAGCTTTCTTT	CSAGRGGNTEAFF
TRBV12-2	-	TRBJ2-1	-	TGTGCAAGTCGCTTCAGGCGTAGGCTCTCGAACAATGAGCAGTTCTTC	CASRFRRRLSNNEQFF
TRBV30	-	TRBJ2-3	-	TGTGCCTGGAGCCGGGCAGATACGCAGTATTTT	CAWSRADTQYF
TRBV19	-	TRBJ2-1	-	TGTGCCAGTAGTATCCAGGGGCCGACCCCCTACAATGAGCAGTTCTTC	CASSIQGPTPYNEQFF
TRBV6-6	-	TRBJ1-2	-	TGTGCCAGCACCGTTGGTGGGGGAGGGAACTATGGCTACACCTTC	CASTVGGGGNYGYTF
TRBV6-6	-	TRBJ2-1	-	TGTGCCAGCAGTTGGCCGGCGGGACCCTCCTACAATGAGCAGTTCTTC	CASSWPAGPSYNEQFF
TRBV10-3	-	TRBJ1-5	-	TGTGCCATCAGTGCCACGGGGTCGTCGGTTCAGCCCCAGCATTTT	CAISATGSSVQPQHF
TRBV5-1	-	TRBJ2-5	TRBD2	TGCGCCAGCAGCTTGACTAGCGTGGGGGAGACCCAGTACTTC	CASSLTSVGETQYF
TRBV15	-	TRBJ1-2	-	TGTGCCACCCAGTGGGGGGGCAGTTCTCTTGGCTACACCTTC	CATQWGGSSLGYTF
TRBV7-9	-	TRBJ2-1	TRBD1	TGTGCCAGCAGCTTAGGGACAGGCTACAATGAGCAGTTCTTC	CASSLGTGYNEQFF
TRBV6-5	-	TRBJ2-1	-	TGTGCCAGCAGTTATAACTCCTACAATGAGCAGTTCTTC	CASSYNSYNEQFF
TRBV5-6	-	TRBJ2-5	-	TGTGCCAGCAGCGTCAGAGAGACCCAGTACTTC	CASSVRETQYF
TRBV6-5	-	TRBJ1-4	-	TGTGCCAGCGGCTTACGGGGAGAAAAACTGTTTTTT	CASGLRGEKLFF
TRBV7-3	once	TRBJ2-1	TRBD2	TGTGCCAGCAGCAACGGGGGGGGCTACAATGAGCAGTTCTTC	CASSNGGGYNEQFF
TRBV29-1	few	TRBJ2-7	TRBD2	TGCAGCGTGCCGGGACTAGCGGGGTCGGGGGAGTACTTC	CSVPGLAGSGEYF
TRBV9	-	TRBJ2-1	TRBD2	TGTGCCAGCAGCGCACTAGCGGGGGGATACAATGAGCAGTTCTTC	CASSALAGGYNEQFF
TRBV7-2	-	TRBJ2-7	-	TGTGCCAGCAGCGCTGACAGGAGCTACGAGCAGTACTTC	CASSADRSYEQYF
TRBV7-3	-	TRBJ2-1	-	TGTGCCAGCAGCTCCCGACTAGGCAATGAGCAGTTCTTC	CASSSRLGNEQFF
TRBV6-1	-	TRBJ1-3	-	TGTGCCAGCAGTGAACAGGGAAACACCATATATTTT	CASSEQGNTIYF
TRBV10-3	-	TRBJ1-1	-	TGTGCCATCAGCGCCCGGGGGGGAATTGGGAACACTGAAGCTTTCTTT	CAISARGGIGNTEAFF
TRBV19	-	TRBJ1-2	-	TGTGCCAGTACCAACAGGGCTGGCTACACCTTC	CASTNRAGYTF
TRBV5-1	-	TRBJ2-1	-	TGCGCCAGCAGCGGCCGACTGGAGGGTGAGCAGTTCTTC	CASSGRLEGEQFF
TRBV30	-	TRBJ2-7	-	TGTGCCTGGAGTGCAGTGGGCAGGGGGGCGTACGAGCAGTACTTC	CAWSAVGRGAYEQYF
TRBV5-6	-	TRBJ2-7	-	TGTGCCAGCAGCTTGGCCGGGGGAGGATTCCACGAGCAGTACTTC	CASSLAGGGFHEQYF
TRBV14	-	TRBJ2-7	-	TGTGCCAGCAGCCTATCGCTTCGGCGGTCCTACGAGCAGTACTTC	CASSLSLRRSYEQYF
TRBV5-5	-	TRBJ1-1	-	TGTGCCAGCAGCTTCAGGGTGGGCACTGAAGCTTTCTTT	CASSFRVGTEAFF
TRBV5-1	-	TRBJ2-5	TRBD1	TGCGCCAGCAGCTCACAGGGGATAGACGGAGAGACCCAGTACTTC	CASSSQGIDGETQYF
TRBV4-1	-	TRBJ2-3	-	TGCGCCAGCAGCCCGACTTCCACAGATACGCAGTATTTT	CASSPTSTDTQYF
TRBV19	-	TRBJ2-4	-	TGTGCCAGTAAAAGGGGTGGGTTCGACAAAAACATTCAGTACTTC	CASKRGGFDKNIQYF
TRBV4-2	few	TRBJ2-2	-	TGTGCCAGCAGCCAATTATTGATGGGGCGGGAAACCGGGGAGCTGTTTTTT	CASSQLLMGRETGELFF
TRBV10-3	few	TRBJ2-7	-	TGTGCCATCAGTGCTCGCTACGAGCAGTACTTC	CAISARYEQYF
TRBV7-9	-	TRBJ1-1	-	TGTGCCAGCAGCCTGGGAGGGGCGGCTGAAGCTTTCTTT	CASSLGGAAEAFF
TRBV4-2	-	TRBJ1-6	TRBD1	TGTGCCAGCAGCCGCCACCCAGGCTGGGCAGGGGGGACGGCACCCCTCCACTTT	CASSRHPGWAGGTAPLHF
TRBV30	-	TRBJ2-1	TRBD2	TGTGCCTGGAGTGTCCGGGGGGGTCCCTACAATGAGCAGTTCTTC	CAWSVRGGPYNEQFF
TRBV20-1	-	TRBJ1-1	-	TGCAGTGCTGGGGAGACTGAGGCTTTCTTT	CSAGETEAFF
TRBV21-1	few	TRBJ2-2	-	TGTGCCATCTCTAAAGGTCGACAGGGAGTAACCGGGGAGCTGTTTTTT	CAISKGRQGVTGELFF
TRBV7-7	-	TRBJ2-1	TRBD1	TGTGCTAGCAGCCTCGACAGGGCCTCCTACAATGAGCAGTTCTTC	CASSLDRASYNEQFF
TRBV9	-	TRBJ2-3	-	TGTGCCAGCAGCCCCATTGGCGCTAGCCCAGATACGCAGTATTTT	CASSPIGASPDTQYF
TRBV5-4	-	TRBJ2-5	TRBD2	TGTGCCAGCAGCTCCGGACTAGCGGGGCAAGAGACCCAGTACTTC	CASSSGLAGQETQYF
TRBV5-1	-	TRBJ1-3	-	TGCGCCAGCAGCTCCGACGGGGGCTCTGGAAACACCATATATTTT	CASSSDGGSGNTIYF